Presented here are 28 T cell receptor beta chains from one specimen sequenced in a study of regulatory T cells in long-lasting Graves disease. Time point specified: newly diagnosed GD, antithyroid drugs for less than 3 months. PBMC-derived RNA was used for the TCR library. Sequencing libraries for TCR beta were prepared with iRepertoire HTBI primers and Arm-PCR of CDR3 regions. TCRdb reprocessed the multiplex PCR reads with MiXCR, giving one entry per CDR3 protein. The sample has roughly 610,000 distinct CDR3 sequences, about 15% seen once. Another study also made use of these data, one on T cells in Graves' hyperthyroidism and ophthalmopathy.

Sequencing used peripheral blood mononuclear cells (PBMCs), obtained at new diagnosis, from a patient treated with antithyroid drugs. The receptors come from a woman in her 30s with Graves disease.

This chain connects TRBV5-8 to TRBJ1-6; possibly TRBD1 for D (5 bases). The V and J ends lost 0 bases and 7 bases respectively, with 17 bases between them. The CDR3 consists of 17 residues. Germline assignment: CDR1 SGHTS and CDR2 YDEGEE. The CDR3 DNA sequence: TGTGCCAGCAGCTTGGTGGGACCGAGCACAACAAATTCACCCCTCCACTTT. It is translated as CASSLVGPSTTNSPLHF. The full variable domain, completed using reference TRBV5-8 and TRBJ1-6, is EAGVTQSPTHLIKTRGQQATLRCSPISGHTSVYWYQQALGLGLQFLLWYDEGEERNRGNFPPRFSGRQFPNYSSELNVNALELEDSALYLCASSLVGPSTTNSPLHFGNGTRLTVT.

This clonotype was counted at least ten times. The chain recombines TRBV6-1 with TRBJ2-1; TRBD2 matches 11 bases. The CDR3 spans 14 residues. J was trimmed by 6 bases and V by 6 bases; bases with no gene match: 4. Germline V CDR1 and CDR2: MNHNS, SASEGT. The CDR3 sequence: CASSMGLAVNEQFF. The DNA of the CDR3 is TGTGCCAGCAGCATGGGACTAGCGGTCAATGAGCAGTTCTTC.

In this sample, this clonotype turned up a few times. A read error is possible here, since a much larger clone lies one base away. The chain employs TRBV2 and TRBJ1-1; weak D call: TRBD1 (6 bases). CDR3 size: 16 residues. CDR1 is SNHLY, CDR2 FYNNEI, per germline. The CDR3 loop reads CASSEMSGATNIEAFF. CDR3 sequence (DNA): TGTGCCAGCAGTGAGATGTCAGGGGCTACGAACATTGAAGCTTTCTTT.

The chain combines TRBV6-2 or TRBV6-3 with TRBJ2-3, with TRBD2 matching over 14 bases. Germline CDR1 is MNHEY and CDR2 is SVGEGT. This CDR3 has 15 amino acids. V shed 6 bases and J 5 bases; nucleotides not matched to a gene: 4. The CDR3 loop reads CASRPGLAGVDTQYF. In DNA form, the CDR3 reads TGTGCCAGCAGGCCGGGACTAGCGGGAGTAGATACGCAGTATTTT.

This clonotype was recorded at least ten times. The CDR3 nucleotides are TGTGCCAGCAGGTACTCGCCGGACTCCAGGGGGAATGAGCAGTTCTTC. The encoded protein is CASRYSPDSRGNEQFF. The chain has TRBV7-2 and TRBJ2-1; 7 positions match TRBD1. Germline V gene sequence: CDR1 SGHTA, CDR2 FQGNSA. With 6 bases clipped from V and 7 bases from J, the junction kept 15 bases outside the gene matches. This CDR3 spans 16 amino acids.

Ten or more counts support this clonotype. The V gene is TRBV7-9, the J gene TRBJ2-5; 11 bases fit TRBD1. The CDR3 covers 15 residues. Trimming took 5 bases from V and 5 from J; bases not matched to a gene: 7. In germline, CDR1 is SEHNR, CDR2 FQNEAQ (reference sequence). CDR3 residues: CASSPGTGGVETQYF. Here the CDR3 DNA reads TGTGCCAGCAGCCCCGGGACAGGGGGAGTGGAGACCCAGTACTTC.

This clonotype was counted a few times. The V gene is TRBV19, the J gene TRBJ2-6; D gene uncertain. The CDR3 loop spans 15 amino acids. V was pared by 3 bases and J by 3 bases, with 9 bases between. Germline CDR1 is LNHDA and CDR2 is SQIVND (reference sequence). The CDR3: CASSITGVGANVLTF. The CDR3 DNA follows: TGTGCCAGTAGTATTACTGGGGTTGGGGCCAACGTCCTGACTTTC.

This clonotype was seen repeatedly, ten times or more. The gene calls are TRBV12-3 or TRBV12-4 and TRBJ1-3; D ambiguous. The V and J ends lost 6 bases and 2 bases respectively, with 14 bases between them. CDR3 size: 15 residues. CDR3 nucleotide sequence: TGTGCCAGCAGCTGGGGAGGGTGGGCTGGAAACACCATATATTTT. Amino acids: CASSWGGWAGNTIYF.

This clonotype was found many times. The rearrangement links TRBV7-9 to TRBJ1-1; D call uncertain. The CDR3 sequence is 14 residues long. Germline loops: CDR1 SEHNR, CDR2 FQNEAQ (reference sequence). V lost 1 base, J lost 1 base, and 7 bases lay in between. For the CDR3, the DNA is TGTGCCAGCAGCTTAGAATACAGGAACACTGAAGCTTTCTTT. This sequence encodes CASSLEYRNTEAFF.

The genes are TRBV28 and TRBJ1-4; no reliable D call. The CDR3 runs 18 residues. Trimming took off 2 bases at V and 2 bases at J, with 18 bases between the two ends. Germline CDR1 is MDHEN and CDR2 is SYDVKM. The DNA for the CDR3 is TGTGCCAGCAGTTTAGACACTAACACCGGCGGGACTAATGAAAAACTGTTTTTT. Translation gives CASSLDTNTGGTNEKLFF.

The table lists this clonotype with many counts. V and J are TRBV12-3 or TRBV12-4 and TRBJ1-4; the match to TRBD1 covers 7 bases. The V gene end was trimmed by 6 bases and the J gene end by 3 bases; junction bases not matched to a gene: 1. This CDR3 comprises 13 residues. The CDR3 spells CASRTGPNEKLFF. CDR3 coding DNA: TGTGCCAGCAGGACAGGGCCTAATGAAAAACTGTTTTTT.

The V call is TRBV30, the J call TRBJ2-7, with D maybe TRBD2 (6 bases). The V gene lost 0 bases and the J gene lost 0 bases, with 9 bases spanning the gap. The CDR3 has 14 amino acids. Per germline, CDR1 GTSNPN and CDR2 SVGIG (reference sequence). The CDR3 spells CAWSVLASSYEQYF. The CDR3 region has the DNA TGTGCCTGGAGTGTACTAGCAAGCTCCTACGAGCAGTACTTC.

Note on this clonotype: Given a much more abundant clone one base away, this may be a read error. This rearrangement joins TRBV7-2 to TRBJ1-4; 9 bases match TRBD1. The CDR3 is made up of 16 amino acids. Germline assignment: CDR1 SGHTA and CDR2 FQGNSA. J was trimmed by 8 bases and V by 3 bases; bases with no gene match: 10. CDR3 sequence: CTSSFTGGLIWEKLFF. DNA of the CDR3: TGTACCAGCAGCTTTACAGGGGGCCTGATTTGGGAAAAACTGTTTTTT.

This clonotype was detected ten times or more. The V and J genes are TRBV28 and TRBJ2-1; either TRBD1 or TRBD2 may fit D (5 bases each). CDR3 length: 17 residues. Germline V gives CDR1 MDHEN, CDR2 SYDVKM. Trimming removed 9 bases at V and 3 bases at J, with 24 bases between. The CDR3 spells CASSPVELWGYYNEQFF. In DNA form, the CDR3 reads TGTGCCAGTAGCCCCGTAGAATTGTGGGGGTACTACAATGAGCAGTTCTTC.

The chain combines TRBV29-1 with TRBJ2-7; 8 bases align to TRBD2. Germline assignment: CDR1 SQVTM and CDR2 ANQGSEA. The length of the CDR3 is 14 residues. V shed 2 bases and J 4 bases; nucleotides not matched to a gene: 7. This chain's CDR3 is CSVEWGLGEYEQYF. The DNA for the CDR3 is TGCAGCGTTGAATGGGGACTAGGAGAGTACGAGCAGTACTTC.

The chain employs TRBV19 and TRBJ1-1; perhaps TRBD1 as D (5 bases). The germline V gene has CDR1 LNHDA and CDR2 SQIVND (reference sequence). Trimming took 7 bases from V and 0 from J, leaving 15 bases between them. The CDR3 spans 15 residues. The CDR3 protein is CASMQGPKMNTEAFF. As DNA, the CDR3 is TGTGCCAGTATGCAGGGCCCGAAAATGAACACTGAAGCTTTCTTT.

The rearrangement uses TRBV20-1 and TRBJ2-7, with 8 bases fitting TRBD2. Germline V lookup: CDR1 DFQATT, CDR2 SNEGSKA (reference sequence). V lost 7 bases to trimming and J lost 4 bases; unmatched junction nucleotides: 15. The length of the CDR3 is 15 residues. Here the CDR3 reads CSGEPMGSGDYEQYF. The DNA of the CDR3 is TGCAGTGGCGAGCCCATGGGTAGCGGGGATTACGAGCAGTACTTC.

Remarks on this clonotype: With a much larger clone just one base away, this may be a read error. The V call is TRBV6-4, the J call TRBJ1-1, with D uncertain. CDR3 length: 15 residues. Trimming took 5 bases from V and 5 from J, leaving 18 bases between them. CDR1 and CDR2 (germline): MRHNA, SNTAGT. CDR3: CASSPPTGRRTEAFF. For the CDR3, the DNA is TGTGCCAGCAGTCCACCGACTGGGAGAAGAACTGAAGCTTTCTTT.

This clonotype was picked up many times. The chain couples TRBV19 to TRBJ1-5; D remains unclear. Trimming removed 4 bases at V and 0 bases at J, with 10 bases between. Per germline, CDR1 LNHDA and CDR2 SQIVND (reference sequence). The CDR3 contains 15 residues. CDR3 loop: CASSTAVYSNQPQHF. CDR3 DNA sequence: TGTGCCAGTAGTACGGCAGTATATAGCAATCAGCCCCAGCATTTT.

This clonotype was counted at least ten times. This chain links TRBV10-3 with TRBJ1-5; D call uncertain. V was shortened by 9 bases and J by 0 bases, with 9 bases between the two germline ends. Germline V CDR1 and CDR2: ENHRY, SYGVKD. This CDR3 spans 13 amino acids. Here the CDR3 DNA reads TGTGCCATAGGTTTGGGTAGCAATCAGCCCCAGCATTTT. It codes for CAIGLGSNQPQHF.

The chain carries TRBV10-3 and TRBJ2-1; D is unresolved. V lost 4 bases and J lost 1, with 11 bases in between. CDR1 is ENHRY, CDR2 SYGVKD, per germline. This CDR3 has 15 amino acids. Here the CDR3 DNA reads TGTGCCATCAGTGGAATCGGTGGGTCCTACAATGAGCAGTTCTTC. It translates to CAISGIGGSYNEQFF.

Points on this clonotype: This clone may be a read error of a much larger clone one base away. The chain combines TRBV27 with TRBJ2-7; TRBD2 is a possible D gene (5 bases). In germline, CDR1 is MNHEY, CDR2 SMNVEV (reference sequence). This CDR3 is built from 13 residues. The CDR3 nucleotides read TGTGCCGGCAGTCTAACTAGTTTCCACGAGCAGTACTTC. This encodes CAGSLTSFHEQYF.

In its sample, this clonotype was seen many times. The chain is built from TRBV3-1 and TRBJ2-1; TRBD2 might be the D (6 bases). V dropped 0 bases and J dropped 6 bases, with 12 bases sitting between them. The germline gives CDR1 LGHDT, CDR2 YNNKEL (reference sequence). CDR3 length equals 15 residues. This CDR3 reads CASSQDWASANEQFF. CDR3 in DNA: TGTGCCAGCAGCCAAGATTGGGCTAGCGCCAATGAGCAGTTCTTC.

The chain carries TRBV25-1 and TRBJ1-3; TRBD1 is a possible D gene (6 bases). Trimming stripped 11 bases from V and 2 bases from J, with 13 bases between. Germline CDR1 and CDR2: MGHDK and SYGVNS. CDR3 length equals 13 residues. The CDR3 bases are TGTGCCGTACAGGGTAGGACTGGAAACACCATATATTTT. Residues: CAVQGRTGNTIYF.

This clonotype was observed a few times. The chain joins TRBV27 to TRBJ1-6, with D tentatively TRBD1 (5 bases). CDR1 is MNHEY, CDR2 SMNVEV, per germline (reference sequence). The CDR3 is made up of 18 amino acids. The V gene lost 5 bases and the J gene lost 9 bases, with 26 bases spanning the gap. The CDR3 DNA follows: TGTGCCAGCAGTCAGTCACAACCTTCCTGGGACTTACTTTCACCCCTCCACTTT. It translates to CASSQSQPSWDLLSPLHF.

This clonotype was counted many times. This chain connects TRBV20-1 to TRBJ2-3; 14 bases align to TRBD2. The J segment lost 4 bases and the V segment lost 6 bases, leaving 6 bases of the junction unmatched. This CDR3 has 15 residues. CDR1 and CDR2 (germline): DFQATT, SNEGSKA (reference sequence). CDR3 DNA sequence: TGCAGTGCCCCCCCGGGACTAGCGGGAGCAGATACGCAGTATTTT. Translating it yields CSAPPGLAGADTQYF.

This clonotype was picked up a small number of times. The chain links TRBV27 to TRBJ2-2; 10 bases align to TRBD1. Germline-derived CDR1 and CDR2 are MNHEY and SMNVEV (reference sequence). Trimming at V came to 7 bases and at J to 5 bases, leaving 4 bases not matched to a gene. The CDR3 length is 14 residues. The CDR3 region is CASTDRGLTGELFF. CDR3 in DNA: TGTGCCAGCACCGACAGGGGGCTTACCGGGGAGCTGTTTTTT.

As concerns this clonotype: A read error may be the cause here, since a much bigger clone is one base away. This chain connects TRBV24-1 to TRBJ2-5, with D unclear. The CDR3 loop spans 13 amino acids. CDR1 KGHDR and CDR2 SFDVKD come from the germline V gene. CDR3 in amino acids: CATSDTKEEIQYF. CDR3 coding DNA: TGTGCCACCAGTGATACCAAAGAAGAGATCCAGTACTTC.